This entry is about one TCR beta chain. The antigen remains undetermined. This specimen comes from a study of beta chain features in type 1 diabetes. Since all of the isolated RNA was reverse transcribed, expressed TCRB transcripts were what got sequenced. Produced via immunoSEQ multiplex PCR; TCRdb's table is partial and in-frame only. The sample shows approximately 140,000 clones, 6.9% of them seen only once. The CDR3 consists of 15 residues. From germline, CDR1 is LNHDA and CDR2 SQIVND (reference sequence). V lost 5 bases to trimming and J lost 6 bases; unmatched junction nucleotides: 7. Every participating donor gave one draw, a heparinised blood sample averaging roughly 100 mL. Regarding the study as a whole: Possibly, sequencing cDNA over-represented cells that had high TCR expression levels. Small HLA sub-analyses could not settle whether HLA shapes TCRB rearrangement. Among type 1 diabetes patients, VDJ junctions had fewer insertions and more deletions.

The rearrangement links TRBV19 to TRBJ1-5; 10 positions agree with TRBD1. The sequence was collected from a young woman in good health. The sequenced sample consisted of central memory CD4+ T cells from blood. The CDR3 nucleotides read TGTGCCAGTAGTGCATGGACAGGGGGAACTCAGCCCCAGCATTTT. It codes for CASSAWTGGTQPQHF.